This TCR beta chain was retrieved from a study of T cell responses to AZD1222 COVID-19 vaccine. This clone has only a few counts. Antigen specificity is unknown. Second-dose timings of about 4 or about 12 weeks were pooled. V lost 3 bases, J lost 4 bases, and 24 bases lay in between. Germline V gene lookup returns CDR1 KGHSH and CDR2 LQKENI. CDR3 size: 18 residues. Findings of the study overall: Donors in the cohort were predominantly white British and more often female, and clonal diversity was possibly underestimated. There were repertoire samples only from the period after the peak T cell response. Spike-specific TCR breadth and depth grew following two AZD1222 doses.

Sequencing used immunoSEQ multiplex PCR; TCRdb keeps in-frame clones, though not all of them. The data hold some 100,000 clones, with 92% observed a single time. The clonotype was recovered from an adult who received the AZD1222 COVID-19 vaccine. V and J are TRBV18 and TRBJ1-2; D gene uncertain. The input for sequencing was peripheral blood, taken 28 days after the second AZD1222 dose. The CDR3 reads CASSPSAGYHSFSYGYTF. The CDR3 bases are TGTGCCAGCTCACCTTCGGCGGGGTATCACAGTTTTAGCTATGGCTACACCTTC.